The 18 T cell receptor beta chains given below trace back to one sample, sequenced in a study of OX40 agonist ivuxolimab in advanced cancers. Sequencing used immunoSEQ multiplex PCR; TCRdb keeps in-frame clones, though not all of them. There are about 68,000 clones in the sample; around nine tenths occur only once, and approximately 2% lies in the top ten. The sequenced sample was CD4+ or CD8+ T cells sorted from blood, obtained in a trial of the OX40 agonist ivuxolimab. These receptors were collected from an adult with an advanced solid tumor such as melanoma, head and neck, liver or kidney cancer.

V gene TRBV6-6 combines with J gene TRBJ2-2, with TRBD1 as a possible D gene (6 bases). Germline assignment: CDR1 MNHNY and CDR2 SVGAGI (reference sequence). Trimming removed 6 bases at V and 3 bases at J, with 14 bases between. This CDR3 is 15 amino acids long. The CDR3 bases are TGTGCCAGCAGACCTGCACAGGGATACACCGGGGAGCTGTTTTTT. This encodes CASRPAQGYTGELFF.

This sequence joins TRBV19 and TRBJ2-1, with 10 bases aligning to TRBD2. From germline, CDR1 is LNHDA and CDR2 SQIVND (reference sequence). This CDR3 contains 17 residues. Trimming removed 6 bases from V and 4 bases from J; junction bases left unmatched: 12. The chain's CDR3 is CASSRTTGTSAYNEQFF. The DNA of the CDR3 is TGTGCCAGTAGCAGGACCACCGGGACTAGCGCATACAATGAGCAGTTCTTC.

The chain couples TRBV4-1 to TRBJ2-1; TRBD1 matches at 8 bases. Unmatched junction bases numbered 9, after V lost 0 bases and J lost 8 bases. There are 16 residues in the CDR3. Germline CDR1 reads MGHRA; CDR2 reads YSYEKL. CDR3 coding DNA: TGCGCCAGCAGCCAAGATAACGCAGGGGGCTCTTATGAGCAGTTCTTC. Translated, it gives CASSQDNAGGSYEQFF.

The rearrangement uses TRBV7-9 and TRBJ1-2; D is possibly TRBD1 (6 bases). CDR1 is SEHNR, CDR2 FQNEAQ, per germline (reference sequence). V was pared by 3 bases and J by 2 bases, with 13 bases between. CDR3 size: 15 residues. The CDR3 reads CASSLRGASNYGYTF. The CDR3 region has the DNA TGTGCCAGCAGCTTGAGGGGGGCCTCCAACTATGGCTACACCTTC.

V and J are TRBV4-1 and TRBJ2-5; TRBD2 aligns across 14 bases. V shed 4 bases, J shed 6 bases, and the junction held 7 bases outside the gene matches. The CDR3 totals 16 residues. The germline gives CDR1 MGHRA, CDR2 YSYEKL. The CDR3 DNA reads as TGCGCCAGCAGCCTTGGGACTAGCGGGAGTAGTAAGACCCAGTACTTC. Translating gives CASSLGTSGSSKTQYF.

The rearrangement uses TRBV5-4 and TRBJ1-1; possible D gene TRBD1, 5 bases. The CDR3 runs 15 residues. In germline, CDR1 is SGHNT, CDR2 YYREEE (reference sequence). Trimming stripped 0 bases from V and 5 bases from J, with 14 bases between. The CDR3, as DNA: TGTGCCAGCAGCTTGGGAGGGGTCGGTGGAACTGAAGCTTTCTTT. This encodes CASSLGGVGGTEAFF.

The rearrangement joins TRBV5-4 to TRBJ2-3; the match to TRBD1 covers 7 bases. V was clipped by 3 bases and J by 0 bases; unmatched bases: 7. CDR1 and CDR2 (germline): SGHNT, YYREEE (reference sequence). The CDR3 spans 16 residues. CDR3 nucleotide sequence: TGTGCCAGCAGCTCAGGGACAGTGACTAGCACAGATACGCAGTATTTT. Residues: CASSSGTVTSTDTQYF.

The chain is built from TRBV4-3 and TRBJ1-3, with a possible D match to TRBD1 (5 bases). The V end lost 4 bases, the J end lost 0 bases, and 10 bases lay between the germline ends. Germline V CDR1 and CDR2: LGHNA, YSLEER. This CDR3 spans 15 amino acids. CDR3 in amino acids: CASSPGGNSGNTIYF. CDR3 DNA sequence: TGCGCCAGCAGCCCCGGGGGTAACTCTGGAAACACCATATATTTT.

This chain uses TRBV6-5 with TRBJ1-4, with 8 bases aligning to TRBD1. There are 12 residues in the CDR3. V lost 8 bases to trimming and J lost 11 bases; unmatched junction nucleotides: 7. Looked up from germline, CDR1 is MNHEY and CDR2 is SVGAGI. The CDR3 reads CASSRTGTKLFF. The CDR3 coding sequence is TGTGCCAGCTCAAGGACAGGGACGAAACTGTTTTTT.

CDR3 loop: CASVPSGAPTEAFF. DNA for the CDR3: TGTGCCAGCGTCCCATCGGGGGCGCCCACTGAAGCTTTCTTT. This rearrangement joins TRBV6-6 to TRBJ1-1; D might be TRBD1 (6 bases). Trimming stripped 8 bases from V and 4 bases from J, with 17 bases between. CDR1 is MNHNY and CDR2 is SVGAGI in the germline V gene (reference sequence). This CDR3 has 14 residues.

The chain has TRBV30 and TRBJ2-7; D ambiguous. Per germline, CDR1 GTSNPN and CDR2 SVGIG (reference sequence). V was trimmed by 0 bases and J by 1 base, leaving 7 bases between them. The CDR3 loop spans 13 amino acids. CDR3 nucleotide sequence: TGTGCCTGGAGTGTACTGGTATCCTACGAGCAGTACTTC. Amino acid sequence: CAWSVLVSYEQYF.

This chain connects TRBV5-6 to TRBJ1-1, with a tentative D call TRBD1 (6 bases). CDR3 length equals 14 residues. Trimming shortened V by 2 bases and J by 1 base, and 9 bases separated the two germline ends. Looked up from germline, CDR1 is SGHDT and CDR2 is YYEEEE. For the CDR3, the DNA is TGTGCCAGCAGCTTAATAGGGGGGAACACTGAAGCTTTCTTT. Its protein is CASSLIGGNTEAFF.

This clone was detected once. The V and J genes are TRBV15 and TRBJ1-6; no reliable D call. The CDR3 runs to 13 residues. V gave up 8 bases and J gave up 8 bases, with 13 bases separating them. Germline CDR1 and CDR2: LNHNV and YYDKDF (reference sequence). The DNA of the CDR3 is TGTGCCACCCAAGACAAGCTAGATTCACCCCTCCACTTT. It translates to CATQDKLDSPLHF. The full variable domain, in which reference TRBV15 and TRBJ1-6 provide the parts outside the CDR3, is DAMVIQNPRYQVTQFGKPVTLSCSQTLNHNVMYWYQQKSSQAPKLLFHYYDKDFNNEADTPDNFQSRRPNTSFCFLDIRSPGLGDTAMYLCATQDKLDSPLHFGNGTRLTVT.

The chain links TRBV4-1 to TRBJ2-2; 9 bases are a match to TRBD2. Per the germline V gene, CDR1 is MGHRA and CDR2 is YSYEKL. The CDR3 has 15 amino acids. Losses at the gene ends were 2 bases for V and 4 bases for J; bases not matched to a gene: 2. CDR3 in amino acids: CASSQSGGPTGELFF. In nucleotides, the CDR3 is TGCGCCAGCAGCCAAAGCGGGGGGCCCACCGGGGAGCTGTTTTTT.

V and J are TRBV9 and TRBJ1-2; D call uncertain. Between the trimmed V and J ends, which lost 4 bases and 8 bases, there was a span of 15 bases. This CDR3 contains 13 residues. Per the germline V gene, CDR1 is SGDLS and CDR2 is YYNGEE. CDR3 DNA: TGTGCCAGCAGCCTTAGTGTTGCGACCGGCTACACCTTC. It codes for CASSLSVATGYTF.

V is TRBV10-3 and J is TRBJ2-2; 9 bases map to TRBD1. V shed 4 bases, J shed 6 bases, and the junction held 6 bases outside the gene matches. The CDR3 is made up of 15 amino acids. Germline lookup yields CDR1 ENHRY and CDR2 SYGVKD. Here the CDR3 reads CAISGPGQGAGELFF. CDR3 DNA sequence: TGTGCCATCAGTGGCCCGGGACAGGGCGCCGGGGAGCTGTTTTTT.

The chain joins TRBV6-5 to TRBJ2-2; no clear D. This CDR3 region has 15 residues. Trimming took 9 bases from V and 4 from J, leaving 18 bases between them. The germline gives CDR1 MNHEY, CDR2 SVGAGI. The CDR3 loop is CASNREDGGTGELFF. In nucleotides, the CDR3 is TGTGCCAGTAACAGAGAGGACGGTGGCACCGGGGAGCTGTTTTTT.

This sequence joins TRBV6-5 and TRBJ2-5; 8 nucleotides line up with TRBD2. Trimming cost V 4 bases and J 5 bases; bases outside gene matches: 6. The germline gives CDR1 MNHEY, CDR2 SVGAGI. This CDR3 comprises 14 residues. DNA for the CDR3: TGTGCCAGCAGTTTCGGGAGGGCCGGGGAGACCCAGTACTTC. Its translation: CASSFGRAGETQYF.